Here is one T cell receptor (beta chain) with its context. What it binds is unknown. CDR3 length: 16 residues. V lost 5 bases to trimming and J lost 7 bases; unmatched junction nucleotides: 11. CDR1 and CDR2 (germline): MNHEY, SMNVEV (reference sequence). Primers for the PCR totalled 60 Vbeta and 13 Jbeta. Repertoires were generated with immunoSEQ multiplex PCR, while TCRdb's copy carries only in-frame clones and drops some. The table shows 150,000 to 180,000 clones, with about four fifths occurring only once. These data originate in a study of cytomegalovirus exposure and HLA in healthy donors. Study-wide results and limits: High specificity and sensitivity for cytomegalovirus status were reported for the classifier. The study designated some 180 TCR beta chains cytomegalovirus-associated.

The clonotype originates from a man aged 25 to 40 in good health and CMV-seropositive. Sequenced sample: PBMCs. The rearrangement joins TRBV27 to TRBJ1-5; 10 bases align to TRBD1. The CDR3 region is CASSALGQGVGQPQHF. The CDR3 nucleotides are TGTGCCAGCAGTGCCCTCGGACAGGGGGTTGGACAGCCCCAGCATTTT.